This T cell receptor beta chain comes out of a study of blood T cell repertoires in COVID-19. The CDR3 loop spans 14 amino acids. From germline, CDR1 is SGDLS and CDR2 YYNGEE. J lost 2 bases, V lost 3 bases, and 1 base had no gene match. Libraries were prepared by immunoSEQ multiplex PCR; TCRdb keeps only in-frame clonotypes and omits some of them. The table records about 250,000 clones, 75% to 90% of them present only once. This clone was counted only a few times. Sequencing used peripheral blood. This sequence joins TRBV9 and TRBJ1-3; 8 bases are shared with TRBD1. The sequence derives from a man aged 25 to 45 with acute or convalescent COVID-19. The CDR3 nucleotides read TGTGCCAGCAGCGCGACAGGGGCTGGAAACACCATATATTTT. This sequence encodes CASSATGAGNTIYF. The variable domain in full, with the rest retrieved from reference TRBV9 and TRBJ1-3, is DSGVTQTPKHLITATGQRVTLRCSPRSGDLSVYWYQQSLDQGLQFLIQYYNGEERAKGNILERFSAQQFPDLHSELNLSSLELGDSALYFCASSATGAGNTIYFGEGSWLTVV.